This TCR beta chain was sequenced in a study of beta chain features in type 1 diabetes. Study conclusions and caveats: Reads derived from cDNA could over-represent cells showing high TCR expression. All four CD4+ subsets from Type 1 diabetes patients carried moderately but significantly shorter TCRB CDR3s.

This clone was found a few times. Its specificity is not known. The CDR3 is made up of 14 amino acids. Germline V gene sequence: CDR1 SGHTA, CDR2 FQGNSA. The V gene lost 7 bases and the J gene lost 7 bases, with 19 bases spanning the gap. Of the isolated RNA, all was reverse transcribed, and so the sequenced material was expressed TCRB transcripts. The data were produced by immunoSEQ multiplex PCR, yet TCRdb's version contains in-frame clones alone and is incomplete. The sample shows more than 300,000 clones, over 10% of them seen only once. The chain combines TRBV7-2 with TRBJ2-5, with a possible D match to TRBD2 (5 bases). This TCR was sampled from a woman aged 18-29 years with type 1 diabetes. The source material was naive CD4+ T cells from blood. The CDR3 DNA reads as TGTGCCAGCATTCCTACTCTAGCCGTCGGGACCCAGTACTTC. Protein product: CASIPTLAVGTQYF.